This T cell receptor beta chain was captured by sequencing in a study of cytotoxic CD8 clonotypes in ibrutinib-treated CLL listed by TCRdb under 2021. About the full investigation: The cohort included about 15 treatment-naive and roughly ten relapsed/refractory patients; under 18 were IGHV unmutated. Responses were partial in approximately 24 patients and complete in 2; after median roughly 69 months follow-up, 14 stayed in remission and about twelve progressed. Samples at response were collected after a median of 12 months of treatment, with a range of about 6 to 36 months. An average of roughly 270,000 productive templates and around 100,000 productive rearrangements was obtained per sample. Of the approximately 87 people in the trial, about 25 had longitudinal samples available. Cryopreserved peripheral blood mononuclear cells were collected before treatment, at response, and at either disease progression or sustained remission. Every sample from remission and from progressive disease was obtained while the patients were still on ibrutinib. What the work shows at the level of the full study, not this receptor alone: Public clonotypes were rare and either contracted or stayed stable during treatment, and the rise in clonality at ibrutinib response reflected the expansion of private clonotypes. Sustained-remission and progressing patients did not have matched sampling times, and lymph node repertoires were not examined. Baseline clonality exceeded that of age-matched healthy donors and correlated strongly with circulating CD8+ T-cell counts. An increase in clonality was observed at ibrutinib response, with clonality remaining stable during sustained remission and falling back toward baseline at progression.

A distance of 8 bases separates the germline ends of V and J, which lose 0 bases and 8 bases respectively. The germline V gene sets CDR1 to SGHNT and CDR2 to YENEEA. The CDR3 spans 14 residues, from the cysteine through the phenylalanine. Only the CDR3 region is kept as DNA, spanning 42 bases read in frame from base 1. The goal of deep resolution MiSeq sequencing was a depth between 1 in 1 million and 1 in 200,000 T cells, and coverage averaged 10x per clonotype. The immunoSEQ hsTCRB Kit was used to generate TCR beta libraries. In the source study's methods: ImmunoSEQ Data Assistant and ImmunoSEQ Analyzer were used for data analysis, and V, D and J genes were assigned according to IMGT definitions. Clonality, with values ranging from 0 to 1, was calculated as one minus the normalized Shannon entropy of productive rearrangement frequencies. Public clonotype analysis was restricted to overrepresented clonotypes comprising at least 0.05% of each patient's repertoire. About a dozen repertoires from age-matched healthy donors, obtained from immuneACCESS, served as clonality controls. TCRdb took this table from immuneACCESS and kept in-frame rearrangements with V and J called. Such tables lack part of the clones; where checked against another copy, unresolved V genes explain under half of the gap, and the rest is unexplained. The DNA was the basis for D and trimming; V, J and clone size are from that table. The sample table records around 97,000 clones; around four fifths of these occur just once. About 30% of the sample belongs to the ten largest clones.

Taken with the paper, the label for time point translates to: about a year on ibrutinib. For TCR beta library preparation, 2 to 2.5 micrograms of genomic DNA were isolated from cryopreserved PBMCs. Longitudinal blood samples from CLL patients on ibrutinib monotherapy underwent high-throughput TCR beta sequencing. The patients took part in an open-label, single-center phase 2 trial of ibrutinib monotherapy. A remark on this clone: What this receptor recognizes is not known. Per-nucleotide qualities are absent, and no much larger clonotype sits a single base away.

The chain was built from TRBV11-3 and TRBJ1-6, with no D gene named confidently. The source material was PBMCs, sampled after 12 months of ibrutinib treatment. This clonotype originated in a human donor with chronic lymphocytic leukemia. In nucleotides, the sequence is TGTGCCAGCAGCTTAGAACAGCGACATTCACCCCTCCACTTT. This is translated as CASSLEQRHSPLHF. Joined to the reference TRBV11-3 and TRBJ1-6 proteins, this CDR3 gives the full variable domain: EAGVVQSPRYKIIEKKQPVAFWCNPISGHNTLYWYLQNLGQGPELLIRYENEEAVDDSQLPKDRFSAERLKGVDSTLKIQPAELGDSAVYLCASSLEQRHSPLHFGNGTRLTVT.